This TCR beta chain was sequenced in a study of OX40 agonist ivuxolimab in advanced cancers. Clones were read by immunoSEQ multiplex PCR, and TCRdb kept only the in-frame ones, dropping some. The sample has about 68,000 clones, 85% seen once. This clone has more than one count but fewer than ten. The CDR3 length is 13 residues. Germline-derived CDR1 and CDR2 are KGHSH and LQKENI. V was cut by 3 bases and J by 4 bases, with 7 bases left in between. This TCR derives from an adult with an advanced solid tumor such as melanoma, head and neck, liver or kidney cancer. The chain has TRBV18 and TRBJ1-5; tentative D call: TRBD1 (5 bases). The input for sequencing was CD4+ or CD8+ T cells sorted from blood, taken in a trial of the OX40 agonist ivuxolimab. CDR3 nucleotides: TGTGCCAGCTCACCGTCAGGGAATCAGCCCCAGCATTTT. It codes for CASSPSGNQPQHF.